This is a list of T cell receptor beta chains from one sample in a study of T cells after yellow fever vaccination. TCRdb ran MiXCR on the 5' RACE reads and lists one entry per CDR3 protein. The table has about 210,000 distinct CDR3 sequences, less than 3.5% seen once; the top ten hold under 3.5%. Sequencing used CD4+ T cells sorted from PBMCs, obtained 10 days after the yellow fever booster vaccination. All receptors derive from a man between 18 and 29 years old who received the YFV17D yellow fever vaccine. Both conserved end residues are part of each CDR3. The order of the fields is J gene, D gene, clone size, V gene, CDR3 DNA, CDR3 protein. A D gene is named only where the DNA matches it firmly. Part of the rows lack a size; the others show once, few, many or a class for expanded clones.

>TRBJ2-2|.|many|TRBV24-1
TGTGCCACCCAAGGTTGGGGCGACGGGGAGCTGTTTTTT
CATQGWGDGELFF
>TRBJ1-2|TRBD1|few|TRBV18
TGTGCCAGCTCACCGGACAGGGCCCATGGCTACACCTTC
CASSPDRAHGYTF
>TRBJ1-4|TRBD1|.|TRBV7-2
TGTGCCAGCAGCGGCGGACAGGGGATTAATGAAAAACTGTTTTTT
CASSGGQGINEKLFF
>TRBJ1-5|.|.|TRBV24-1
TGTGCCACCAGTCTAAGGAGCAATCAGCCCCAGCATTTT
CATSLRSNQPQHF
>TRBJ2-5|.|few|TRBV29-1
TGCAGCCTTGGGGGGGAGACCCAGTACTTC
CSLGGETQYF
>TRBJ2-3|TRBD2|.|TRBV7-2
TGTGCCAGCAGCTTAGTCCCACCTAGCGGATTATCTAGCACAGATACGCAGTATTTT
CASSLVPPSGLSSTDTQYF
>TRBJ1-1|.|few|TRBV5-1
TGCGCCAGCAGCTTGGTGGGCGGGGAAGGCACTGAAGCTTTCTTT
CASSLVGGEGTEAFF
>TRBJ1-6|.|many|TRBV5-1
TGCGCCAGCAGCTTGGTGACAGTCGGAAATTCACCCCTCCACTTT
CASSLVTVGNSPLHF
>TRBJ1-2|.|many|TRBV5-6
TGTGCCAGCAGCCTCCGACCCACCGGGACTGGATCTAACTATGGCTACACCTTC
CASSLRPTGTGSNYGYTF
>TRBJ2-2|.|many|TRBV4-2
TGTGCCAGCAGCCAGGCAGAGAACACCGGGGAGCTGTTTTTT
CASSQAENTGELFF
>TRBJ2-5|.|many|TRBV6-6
TGTGCCAGCAGTTTTGGGACTTCCCAAGAGACCCAGTACTTC
CASSFGTSQETQYF
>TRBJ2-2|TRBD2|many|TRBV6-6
TGTGCCAGCAAGGGACTAGCGGGGAACACCGGGGAGCTGTTTTTT
CASKGLAGNTGELFF
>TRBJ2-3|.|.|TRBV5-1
TGCGCCAGCAGCTTGACCCACACAGATACGCAGTATTTT
CASSLTHTDTQYF
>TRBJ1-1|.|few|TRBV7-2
TGTGCCAGCAGCTTAGCGGGATGGACGGCCAGTGAAGCTTTCTTT
CASSLAGWTASEAFF
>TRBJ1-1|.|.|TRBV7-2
TGTGCCAGCCGAGCTCAAGAGAACACTGAAGCTTTCTTT
CASRAQENTEAFF
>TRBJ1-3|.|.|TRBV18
TGTGCCAGCTCACCCCCGGGCAGAGGAAACACCATATATTTT
CASSPPGRGNTIYF
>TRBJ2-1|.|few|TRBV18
TGTGCCAGCTCCCAAGAGACAGGAAAGCAGTTCTTC
CASSQETGKQFF
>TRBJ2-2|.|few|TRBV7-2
TGTGCCAGCAGCTTAGGTTCCCACACCGGGGAGCTGTTTTTT
CASSLGSHTGELFF
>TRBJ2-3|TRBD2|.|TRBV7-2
TGTGCCAGCAGCCTAAGACTAGCGGGGGATAGGACAGATACGCAGTATTTT
CASSLRLAGDRTDTQYF
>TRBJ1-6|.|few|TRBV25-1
TGTGCCAGCAGTGGAGGACAACCCCCATCCTATAATTCACCCCTCCACTTT
CASSGGQPPSYNSPLHF
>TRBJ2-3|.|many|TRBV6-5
TGTGCCAGCAGAGGGACTAGCACAGATACGCAGTATTTT
CASRGTSTDTQYF
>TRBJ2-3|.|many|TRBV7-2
TGTGCCAGCAGGCCGGGACGTCTCACAGATACGCAGTATTTT
CASRPGRLTDTQYF
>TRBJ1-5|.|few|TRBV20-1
TGCAGTGCACCGACAATAAGCAATCAGCCCCAGCATTTT
CSAPTISNQPQHF
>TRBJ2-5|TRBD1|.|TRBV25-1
TGTGCCAGCAGTGAATTTAGAGGACAGGACCAAGAGACCCAGTACTTC
CASSEFRGQDQETQYF
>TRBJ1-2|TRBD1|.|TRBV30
TGTGCCTGGAGTCCAACAGGGGGCTATGGCTACACCTTC
CAWSPTGGYGYTF
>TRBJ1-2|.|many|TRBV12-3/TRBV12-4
TGTGCCAGCACCCCTGGTGACAGGTTAAGTGGCTACACCTTC
CASTPGDRLSGYTF
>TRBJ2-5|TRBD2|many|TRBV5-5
TGTGCCAGCAGCTTGGTGTCTAGCGGGGGGTACCAAGAGACCCAGTACTTC
CASSLVSSGGYQETQYF
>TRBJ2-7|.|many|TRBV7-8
TGTGCCAGCAGCTTAATGGGGGCCTCCTACGAGCAGTACTTC
CASSLMGASYEQYF
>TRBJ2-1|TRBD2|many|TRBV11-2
TGTGCCAGCAGCCCCACAGCGGGGGGACTCTACAATGAGCAGTTCTTC
CASSPTAGGLYNEQFF
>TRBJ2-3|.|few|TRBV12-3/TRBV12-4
TGTGCCAGCAGTTTCTGGGGGATCCGCACAGATACGCAGTATTTT
CASSFWGIRTDTQYF
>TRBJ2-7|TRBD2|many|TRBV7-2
TGTGCCAGCAGCCCCAACGCTTATAGCGGGGGACCCTACGAGCAGTACTTC
CASSPNAYSGGPYEQYF
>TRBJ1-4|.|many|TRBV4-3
TGCGCCAGCAGCCAAGATCAGGCAGCAAGAGATGAAAAACTGTTTTTT
CASSQDQAARDEKLFF
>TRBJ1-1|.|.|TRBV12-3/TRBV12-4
TGTGCCAGCAGTTTAGAGAGCTCACTAGCTTTCTTT
CASSLESSLAFF
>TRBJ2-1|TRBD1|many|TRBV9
TGTGCCAGCAGCGTAGCTACAGGGGGTGAGCAGTTCTTC
CASSVATGGEQFF
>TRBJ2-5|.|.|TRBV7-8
TGTGCCAGCAGTTGGGCCCGCCAAGAGACCCAGTACTTC
CASSWARQETQYF
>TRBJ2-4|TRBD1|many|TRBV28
TGTGCCAGCAGATCCGGGACAGGGGGCGGGGAAAACATTCAGTACTTC
CASRSGTGGGENIQYF
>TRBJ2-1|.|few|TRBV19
TGTGCCAGCCGACCGTCTCTCGTAAGGTCCTACAATGAGCAGTTCTTC
CASRPSLVRSYNEQFF
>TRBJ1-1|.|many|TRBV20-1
TGCAGTGCTCCAGACAGAAACACTGAAGCTTTCTTT
CSAPDRNTEAFF
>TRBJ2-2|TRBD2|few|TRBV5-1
TGCGCCAGCAGCTTGGCACTAGCGGGGGTTTCCGGGGAGCTGTTTTTT
CASSLALAGVSGELFF
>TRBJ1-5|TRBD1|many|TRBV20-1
TGCAGTGCCGCCTCGGGACAGGGAATACGGTCCCAGCATTTT
CSAASGQGIRSQHF
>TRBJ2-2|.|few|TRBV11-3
TGTGCCAGCAGCTCCGGGGGTCAGAACACCGGGGAGCTGTTTTTT
CASSSGGQNTGELFF
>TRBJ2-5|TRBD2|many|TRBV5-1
TGCGCCAGCAGTCTTAGCGGGGTCCAAGAGACCCAGTACTTC
CASSLSGVQETQYF
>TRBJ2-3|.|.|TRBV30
TGTGCCTGCTTCAGTCGGTTGGTAGGAGATACGCAGTATTTT
CACFSRLVGDTQYF
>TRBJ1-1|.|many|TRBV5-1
TGCGCCAGCCGGGGGGCTCTTCGCACTGAAGCTTTCTTT
CASRGALRTEAFF
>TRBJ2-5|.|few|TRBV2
TGTGCCAGCAAGGGGGGATCGACCCAATTTGAGACCCAGTACTTC
CASKGGSTQFETQYF
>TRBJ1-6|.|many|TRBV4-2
TGTGCCAGCAGCCAAGTGGGTGTAAATAATTCACCCCTCCACTTT
CASSQVGVNNSPLHF
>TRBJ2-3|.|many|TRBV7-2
TGTGCCAGCAGCTTTATTCCCTACGGGGGACGCACAGATACGCAGTATTTT
CASSFIPYGGRTDTQYF
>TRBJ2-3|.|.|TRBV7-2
TGTGCCAGCAGCTTATATAGGGGGTTAGATACGCAGTATTTT
CASSLYRGLDTQYF
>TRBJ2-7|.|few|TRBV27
TGTGCCAGCAGTTTCGACTCCTCCTACGAGCAGTACTTC
CASSFDSSYEQYF
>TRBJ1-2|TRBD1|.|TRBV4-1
TGCGCCAGCAGCCAGGTACAGGGGGCTGGCGGCTACACCTTC
CASSQVQGAGGYTF
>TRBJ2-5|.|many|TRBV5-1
TGCGCCAGCAATCGTGGGAGAGGAGAAGAGACCCAGTACTTC
CASNRGRGEETQYF
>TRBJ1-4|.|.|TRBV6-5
TGTGCCAGCAGTGCGACAGCAACTAATGAAAAACTGTTTTTT
CASSATATNEKLFF
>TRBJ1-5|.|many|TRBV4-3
TGCGCCAGCAGCCAATTAATAGGGGGCAATCAGCCCCAGCATTTT
CASSQLIGGNQPQHF